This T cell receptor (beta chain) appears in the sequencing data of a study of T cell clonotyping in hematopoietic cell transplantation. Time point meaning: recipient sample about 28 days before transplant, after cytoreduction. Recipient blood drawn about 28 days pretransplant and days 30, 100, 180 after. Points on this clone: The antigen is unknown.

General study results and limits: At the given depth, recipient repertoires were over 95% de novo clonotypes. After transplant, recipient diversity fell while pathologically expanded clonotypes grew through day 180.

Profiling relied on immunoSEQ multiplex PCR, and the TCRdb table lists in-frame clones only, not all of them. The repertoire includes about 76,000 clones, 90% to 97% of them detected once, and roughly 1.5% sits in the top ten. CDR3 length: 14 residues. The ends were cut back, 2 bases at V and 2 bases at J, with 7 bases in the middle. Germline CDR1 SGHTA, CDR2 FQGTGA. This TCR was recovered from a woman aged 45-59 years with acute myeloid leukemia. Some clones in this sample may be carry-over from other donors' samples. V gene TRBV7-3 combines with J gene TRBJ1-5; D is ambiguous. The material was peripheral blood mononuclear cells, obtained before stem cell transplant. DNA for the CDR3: TGTGCCAGCAGCTTAGCGGGTGGCAATCAGCCCCAGCATTTT. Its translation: CASSLAGGNQPQHF.